This is a list of T cell receptor beta chains from one sample in a study of blood T cell repertoires in COVID-19. Using immunoSEQ multiplex PCR, the repertoire was profiled, and TCRdb retains in-frame clones only, with some absent. The data hold more than 200,000 clones, with around 89% observed a single time. The sequencing sample was made of PBMCs or T cells enriched from blood (not recorded which). The receptors here all came from a woman in her twenties or thirties who had recovered from COVID-19. CDR3s include the opening cysteine and the closing phenylalanine or tryptophan. The D gene is left open where the match is weak. Clone size, where shown, is once, few, many, or a class for clones that have expanded.

CDR3aa: CASSLKREAHYEQYF
CDR3nt: TGTGCCAGCAGCTTAAAGCGGGAGGCCCACTACGAGCAGTACTTC
v_gene: TRBV5-4
j_gene: TRBJ2-7
d_gene: TRBD2
abundance: NA

CDR3aa: CASIWAGEAFF
CDR3nt: TGTGCCAGCATTTGGGCCGGCGAAGCTTTCTTT
v_gene: TRBV6-5
j_gene: TRBJ1-1
d_gene: NA
abundance: NA

CDR3aa: CASTRQGCNQPQHF
CDR3nt: TGTGCCAGCACCCGACAGGGGTGCAATCAGCCCCAGCATTTT
v_gene: TRBV11-3
j_gene: TRBJ1-5
d_gene: TRBD1
abundance: NA

CDR3aa: CAIRDPGINTDTQYF
CDR3nt: TGTGCCATCAGGGACCCCGGGATAAACACAGATACGCAGTATTTT
v_gene: TRBV10-3
j_gene: TRBJ2-3
d_gene: NA
abundance: NA

CDR3aa: CASSTDGVSTDTQYF
CDR3nt: TGTGCCAGCAGCACGGACGGGGTTAGTACAGATACGCAGTATTTT
v_gene: TRBV5-4
j_gene: TRBJ2-3
d_gene: NA
abundance: few

CDR3aa: CASSLNRGRTYEQYF
CDR3nt: TGTGCCAGCAGTTTAAACAGGGGACGGACCTACGAGCAGTACTTC
v_gene: TRBV27
j_gene: TRBJ2-7
d_gene: TRBD1
abundance: once

CDR3aa: CAWSVRGAGNTIYF
CDR3nt: TGTGCCTGGAGTGTTCGGGGGGCTGGAAACACCATATATTTT
v_gene: TRBV30
j_gene: TRBJ1-3
d_gene: NA
abundance: NA

CDR3aa: CASNMRSNQPQHF
CDR3nt: TGTGCCAGTAATATGAGGAGCAATCAGCCCCAGCATTTT
v_gene: TRBV19
j_gene: TRBJ1-5
d_gene: NA
abundance: NA

CDR3aa: CASSQSRGGLNSGANVLTF
CDR3nt: TGCGCCAGCAGTCAATCGAGAGGGGGTTTAAACTCTGGGGCCAACGTCCTGACTTTC
v_gene: TRBV23-1
j_gene: TRBJ2-6
d_gene: NA
abundance: once

CDR3aa: CASSSSLRQGVIQYF
CDR3nt: TGTGCCAGTAGTTCCTCCCTTCGACAGGGAGTCATTCAGTACTTC
v_gene: TRBV19
j_gene: TRBJ2-4
d_gene: TRBD1
abundance: NA

CDR3aa: CASSLSTGSSKAFF
CDR3nt: TGTGCCAGCAGCTTAAGTACAGGGTCCTCGAAAGCTTTCTTT
v_gene: TRBV7-3
j_gene: TRBJ1-1
d_gene: NA
abundance: NA

CDR3aa: CASSLELYTEAFF
CDR3nt: TGCGCCAGCAGCTTGGAACTGTACACTGAAGCTTTCTTT
v_gene: TRBV5-1
j_gene: TRBJ1-1
d_gene: NA
abundance: few

CDR3aa: CASSLPPGPQHF
CDR3nt: TGTGCCAGCTCACTCCCCCCGGGGCCCCAGCATTTT
v_gene: TRBV18
j_gene: TRBJ1-5
d_gene: NA
abundance: NA

CDR3aa: CASSHLTGGLYNEQFF
CDR3nt: TGCGCCAGCAGCCATTTGACAGGGGGTCTCTACAATGAGCAGTTCTTC
v_gene: TRBV4-3
j_gene: TRBJ2-1
d_gene: TRBD1
abundance: NA

CDR3aa: CASSYRDEQFF
CDR3nt: TGTGCCAGCAGTTACCGTGATGAGCAGTTCTTC
v_gene: TRBV6-2/TRBV6-3
j_gene: TRBJ2-1
d_gene: NA
abundance: NA

CDR3aa: CAWSSGTGGKKYF
CDR3nt: TGTGCCTGGTCGAGTGGGACAGGGGGCAAGAAGTACTTC
v_gene: TRBV30
j_gene: TRBJ2-7
d_gene: TRBD1
abundance: NA

CDR3aa: CASSIVNRGTEAFF
CDR3nt: TGTGCCAGTAGTATAGTTAATCGGGGCACTGAAGCTTTCTTT
v_gene: TRBV19
j_gene: TRBJ1-1
d_gene: NA
abundance: NA

CDR3aa: CASCDVGLNPDELGEQYF
CDR3nt: TGCGCCAGCTGTGATGTGGGACTGAACCCCGACGAGTTGGGAGAGCAGTACTTC
v_gene: TRBV10-1
j_gene: TRBJ2-7
d_gene: NA
abundance: NA

CDR3aa: CASSGLLSSYNEQFF
CDR3nt: TGTGCCAGCAGTGGGCTCCTGAGCTCCTACAATGAGCAGTTCTTC
v_gene: TRBV28
j_gene: TRBJ2-1
d_gene: NA
abundance: once

CDR3aa: CASSQFRAENTEAFF
CDR3nt: TGTGCCAGCAGTCAATTCAGGGCGGAGAACACTGAAGCTTTCTTT
v_gene: TRBV28
j_gene: TRBJ1-1
d_gene: NA
abundance: NA

CDR3aa: CASSSSLSGANVLTF
CDR3nt: TGTGCCAGCAGTTCTTCCCTCTCTGGGGCCAACGTCCTGACTTTC
v_gene: TRBV6-6
j_gene: TRBJ2-6
d_gene: NA
abundance: NA

CDR3aa: CASSPRGGIDTQYF
CDR3nt: TGTGCCAGCAGCCCAAGAGGCGGGATCGATACGCAGTATTTT
v_gene: TRBV7-3
j_gene: TRBJ2-3
d_gene: NA
abundance: NA

CDR3aa: CASSYSGEGRLTQYF
CDR3nt: TGTGCCAGCAGTTACTCGGGGGAGGGACGCCTTACGCAGTATTTT
v_gene: TRBV6-2/TRBV6-3
j_gene: TRBJ2-3
d_gene: TRBD2
abundance: NA

CDR3aa: CASSRQGSSYNEQFF
CDR3nt: TGTGCCAGCAGCCGACAGGGAAGTTCCTACAATGAGCAGTTCTTC
v_gene: TRBV14
j_gene: TRBJ2-1
d_gene: TRBD1
abundance: NA

CDR3aa: CASSQDRAGGPSGTDTQYF
CDR3nt: TGTGCCAGCAGCCAAGATCGAGCGGGAGGCCCATCTGGCACAGATACGCAGTATTTT
v_gene: TRBV3-1/TRBV3-2
j_gene: TRBJ2-3
d_gene: TRBD2
abundance: NA

CDR3aa: CASSPPMALSGNTIYF
CDR3nt: TGTGCCAGCAGCCCGCCCATGGCCCTCTCTGGAAACACCATATATTTT
v_gene: TRBV7-3
j_gene: TRBJ1-3
d_gene: NA
abundance: NA

CDR3aa: CASSSRTVNSPLHF
CDR3nt: TGTGCCAGCAGCTCCCGGACAGTTAATTCACCCCTCCACTTT
v_gene: TRBV7-3
j_gene: TRBJ1-6
d_gene: NA
abundance: NA

CDR3aa: CASSLGSGDEQYF
CDR3nt: TGTGCCAGCAGCTTAGGTTCAGGGGACGAGCAGTACTTC
v_gene: TRBV11-3
j_gene: TRBJ2-7
d_gene: NA
abundance: NA

CDR3aa: CASSFLLTRADTGELFF
CDR3nt: TGTGCCAGCAGCTTTTTACTCACCAGGGCTGACACCGGGGAGCTGTTTTTT
v_gene: TRBV7-9
j_gene: TRBJ2-2
d_gene: NA
abundance: NA

CDR3aa: CASSLTPGGNTEAFF
CDR3nt: TGTGCCAGCAGCTTGACCCCCGGGGGGAATACTGAAGCTTTCTTT
v_gene: TRBV11-2
j_gene: TRBJ1-1
d_gene: NA
abundance: few

CDR3aa: CASSLGTSGEQFF
CDR3nt: TGTGCCAGCAGCCTAGGGACTAGCGGTGAGCAGTTCTTC
v_gene: TRBV13
j_gene: TRBJ2-1
d_gene: TRBD2
abundance: NA

CDR3aa: CASSLADNTGELFF
CDR3nt: TGTGCCAGCAGTCTAGCGGACAACACCGGGGAGCTGTTTTTT
v_gene: TRBV7-2
j_gene: TRBJ2-2
d_gene: TRBD2
abundance: few

CDR3aa: CASSPHPPETQYF
CDR3nt: TGTGCCAGCAGTCCACATCCCCCTGAGACCCAGTACTTC
v_gene: TRBV28
j_gene: TRBJ2-5
d_gene: NA
abundance: NA

CDR3aa: CASSLNRGNTEAFF
CDR3nt: TGTGCCAGCAGCTTAAACAGGGGGAACACTGAAGCTTTCTTT
v_gene: TRBV7-2
j_gene: TRBJ1-1
d_gene: TRBD1
abundance: NA

CDR3aa: CASSRQGGPNTEAFF
CDR3nt: TGTGCCAGCAGCCGTCAGGGGGGACCAAACACTGAAGCTTTCTTT
v_gene: TRBV7-2
j_gene: TRBJ1-1
d_gene: TRBD1
abundance: NA

CDR3aa: CASSTGGWQPQHF
CDR3nt: TGTGCCAGCAGCACAGGGGGGTGGCAGCCCCAGCATTTT
v_gene: TRBV2
j_gene: TRBJ1-5
d_gene: TRBD1
abundance: NA

CDR3aa: CATSRVRGGAFF
CDR3nt: TGTGCCACCAGCAGAGTGCGGGGGGGAGCTTTCTTT
v_gene: TRBV15
j_gene: TRBJ1-1
d_gene: NA
abundance: few

CDR3aa: CASSIDRVSNTEAFF
CDR3nt: TGTGCCAGCAGCATCGACAGGGTCAGTAACACTGAAGCTTTCTTT
v_gene: TRBV7-3
j_gene: TRBJ1-1
d_gene: TRBD1
abundance: NA

CDR3aa: CASSQDGQGAPHQPQHF
CDR3nt: TGTGCCAGCAGCCAAGATGGGCAGGGGGCGCCGCATCAGCCCCAGCATTTT
v_gene: TRBV4-2
j_gene: TRBJ1-5
d_gene: TRBD1
abundance: once

CDR3aa: CASSLELGWQYF
CDR3nt: TGTGCCAGCAGCTTAGAGTTGGGCTGGCAGTACTTC
v_gene: TRBV7-2
j_gene: TRBJ2-7
d_gene: NA
abundance: NA

CDR3aa: CSVREPNEQFF
CDR3nt: TGCAGTGTGCGGGAGCCGAATGAGCAGTTCTTC
v_gene: TRBV20-1
j_gene: TRBJ2-1
d_gene: TRBD2
abundance: NA

CDR3aa: CSVVRGYGYTF
CDR3nt: TGCAGCGTTGTCAGGGGCTATGGCTACACCTTC
v_gene: TRBV29-1
j_gene: TRBJ1-2
d_gene: NA
abundance: NA